The 13 T cell receptor beta chains below all came from one sample that was sequenced in a study of T-cell reconstitution after alpha-beta-depleted transplantation in children. The authors prepared the TCRbeta library with unique molecular identifiers. TCRdb passed the PCR reads through MiXCR, listing each CDR3 protein once. The repertoire holds 200,000 to 250,000 distinct CDR3 sequences, with roughly a tenth as singletons. The sample here was PBMCs, taken before TCRalphabeta/CD19-depleted stem cell transplant. The receptor set was obtained from a child younger than two with acute myeloid leukemia, due to receive a stem cell transplant.

This clonotype was recorded many times. The chain is built from TRBV7-2 and TRBJ2-4; 9 bases fit TRBD2. Germline V gene sequence: CDR1 SGHTA, CDR2 FQGNSA. There are 18 residues in the CDR3. V dropped 5 bases and J dropped 0; count of bases not matched to a gene: 11. CDR3 bases: TGTGCCAGCAGCCGAAGCTCCGGACTAGCGCTAGCCAAAAACATTCAGTACTTC. Its translation is CASSRSSGLALAKNIQYF. Based on the CDR3 plus reference TRBV7-2 and TRBJ2-4, the full variable domain is GAGVSQSPSNKVTEKGKDVELRCDPISGHTALYWYRQSLGQGLEFLIYFQGNSAPDKSGLPSDRFSAERTGGSVSTLTIQRTQQEDSAVYLCASSRSSGLALAKNIQYFGAGTRLSVL.

This clonotype was recorded at least ten times. The chain recombines TRBV5-6 with TRBJ2-7; D unclear. Germline V gives CDR1 SGHDT, CDR2 YYEEEE. Trimming took off 4 bases at V and 7 bases at J, with 15 bases between the two ends. This CDR3 comprises 13 residues. The CDR3 region is CASSLGREVEQYF. The CDR3 coding sequence is TGTGCCAGCAGCCTAGGACGAGAAGTGGAGCAGTACTTC.

This clonotype was observed many times. The chain recombines TRBV24-1 with TRBJ2-2; D is undetermined. CDR1 and CDR2 (germline): KGHDR, SFDVKD. Trimming took 5 bases from V and 3 from J, leaving 12 bases between them. The CDR3 covers 15 residues. CDR3 amino acids: CATSGAERHTGELFF. The CDR3 DNA follows: TGTGCCACCAGTGGAGCTGAGAGGCACACCGGGGAGCTGTTTTTT.

This clonotype was counted at least ten times. The chain combines TRBV7-2 with TRBJ2-2; D not certain. There are 14 residues in the CDR3. Germline V gene lookup returns CDR1 SGHTA and CDR2 FQGNSA. V dropped 2 bases and J dropped 0 bases, with 4 bases sitting between them. The CDR3 is CASSLLANTGELFF. As DNA, the CDR3 is TGTGCCAGCAGCTTATTGGCGAACACCGGGGAGCTGTTTTTT.

Ten or more counts support this clonotype. The V and J genes are TRBV10-2 and TRBJ1-1; D uncertain. CDR1 and CDR2 from the germline V gene are WSHSY and SAAADI. Trimming left V 2 bases short and J 3 bases short, with 10 bases between. The CDR3 extends over 14 amino acids. CDR3 bases: TGCGCCAGCAGTGAGCGGGCCTGGGACACTGAAGCTTTCTTT. Residues: CASSERAWDTEAFF.

Many counts were recorded for this clonotype. The rearrangement joins TRBV5-1 to TRBJ1-5; the D is unclear. Trimming pared 4 bases from V and 8 bases from J, leaving 16 bases between. The CDR3 covers 14 residues. Per the germline V gene, CDR1 is SGHRS and CDR2 is YFSETQ. DNA of the CDR3: TGCGCCAGCAGCCCCAGTCACTCCTCTGAGCCCCAGCATTTT. It encodes CASSPSHSSEPQHF.

A note on this clonotype: A clone one base away is much larger, so this may be a read error. This sequence joins TRBV21-1 and TRBJ2-7; the D call in the table, TRBD1, was not verified against the DNA. TRBV21-1 is a documented pseudogene. This CDR3 spans 16 amino acids. In DNA, the CDR3 is TGTGCCAGCAGCACGAGTGAAGACAGGGGGACCTACGAGCAGTACTTC. This encodes CASSTSEDRGTYEQYF.

At least ten counts were recorded for this clonotype. This chain connects TRBV5-1 to TRBJ1-1, with TRBD1 matching over 10 bases. With V trimmed by 4 bases and J by 5 bases, 2 bases remained unmatched. The CDR3 is 13 residues long. CDR1 and CDR2 from the germline V gene are SGHRS and YFSETQ. The CDR3 protein is CASSPGQGTEAFF. In DNA form, the CDR3 reads TGCGCCAGCAGCCCGGGACAGGGGACTGAAGCTTTCTTT.

The chain has TRBV28 and TRBJ2-5, with TRBD2 identical over 8 bases. Germline V gene lookup returns CDR1 MDHEN and CDR2 SYDVKM. The CDR3 is 14 amino acids. V dropped 7 bases and J dropped 5; count of bases not matched to a gene: 9. CDR3: CASTPGGALETQYF. Here the CDR3 DNA reads TGTGCCAGCACGCCCGGGGGGGCCCTTGAGACCCAGTACTTC. Full variable domain (rest looked up from reference TRBV28 and TRBJ2-5): DVKVTQSSRYLVKRTGEKVFLECVQDMDHENMFWYRQDPGLGLRLIYFSYDVKMKEKGDIPEGYSVSREKKERFSLILESASTNQTSMYLCASTPGGALETQYFGPGTRLLVL.

The CDR3 DNA reads as TGTGCCAGCAGTTACATCCCGGCCAGGGAGGGCTACACCTTC. It yields the protein CASSYIPAREGYTF. This chain joins TRBV6-5 and TRBJ1-2; possibly TRBD1 for D (5 bases). The CDR3 extends over 14 amino acids. Trimming took off 2 bases at V and 8 bases at J, with 15 bases between the two ends. In germline, CDR1 is MNHEY, CDR2 SVGAGI.

This clonotype was detected ten times or more. The J gene is TRBJ1-5, the V gene TRBV5-1; D not certain. V was cut by 4 bases and J by 4 bases, with 12 bases left in between. The CDR3 length is 14 residues. CDR1 SGHRS and CDR2 YFSETQ come from the germline V gene. The CDR3 loop is CASSPDGENQPQHF. The DNA of the CDR3 is TGCGCCAGCAGCCCCGATGGAGAGAATCAGCCCCAGCATTTT.

This clonotype was counted only a few times. The rearrangement uses TRBV18 and TRBJ1-1; a possible D gene is TRBD1 (5 bases). V lost 3 bases and J lost 3, with 11 bases in between. Germline values: CDR1 KGHSH, CDR2 LQKENI. This CDR3 region has 14 residues. DNA for the CDR3: TGTGCCAGCTCACCCAGGGAGGGTGACACTGAAGCTTTCTTT. This translates into CASSPREGDTEAFF.

On this clonotype: A much larger clone differs from this one at a single base, so this may be a read error. The chain has TRBV6-4 and TRBJ2-3; D is unclear. Per the germline V gene, CDR1 is MRHNA and CDR2 is SNTAGT. The CDR3 has 13 residues. CDR3 coding DNA: TGTGCCAGCAGTGCCTCGAACACAGATACGCGGTATTTT. This translates into CASSASNTDTRYF.